The clone carrying this T cell receptor (beta chain) was counted only a few times. PCR involved 60 Vbeta and 13 Jbeta primers. As originally analysed: Later, 65 million to 85 million unique TCR beta chains were counted in an analysis, and 8.5 million to 13 million of them were shared. Data came from immunoSEQ multiplex PCR; TCRdb stores just in-frame clones and leaves some out. The D gene and trimming were derived from the DNA, and the V and J assignments and clone size from that table. The table shows over 90,000 clones, with around four fifths occurring only once. This specimen comes from a study of cytomegalovirus exposure and HLA in healthy donors. This CDR3 comprises 17 residues. Germline V CDR1 and CDR2: SGHTS, YDEGEE. V trimming: 4 bases; J trimming: 0 bases; junction bases outside the gene matches: 4.

The source material was PBMCs. The rearrangement links TRBV5-8 to TRBJ1-4; TRBD1 matches at 12 bases. The TCR was taken from a man in his forties in good health and CMV-seronegative. CDR3 bases: TGTGCCAGCAGCCCGGGACAGGGGGCTGCAACTAATGAAAAACTGTTTTTT. Translated, it gives CASSPGQGAATNEKLFF.